What follows are 29 T cell receptor beta chains derived from one specimen sequenced in a study of T-cell memory formation after mild COVID-19. TCRdb passed the 5' RACE reads through MiXCR, listing each CDR3 protein once. The data contain hundreds of thousands of distinct CDR3 sequences, just under 20% of them singletons. The sample taken for sequencing was PBMCs or a T cell subset sorted from them (not recorded which). Source of these receptors: a man in his late teens or twenties who had mild COVID-19 (a few samples of this study predate the infection). Cell type and time point are not known.

This clonotype was picked up a small number of times. The rearrangement joins TRBV5-1 to TRBJ1-6; a possible D gene is TRBD1 (6 bases). The length of the CDR3 is 13 residues. Germline assignment: CDR1 SGHRS and CDR2 YFSETQ. V shed 3 bases and J shed 10 bases, with 11 bases lying between them. CDR3 sequence (DNA): TGCGCCAGCAGCTGGGGCGGGGGCTCACCCCTCCACTTT. The encoded protein is CASSWGGGSPLHF.

This chain joins TRBV12-3 or TRBV12-4 and TRBJ1-1, with D unresolved. The V gene lost 5 bases and the J gene lost 7 bases, with 5 bases spanning the gap. CDR3 length equals 10 residues. The CDR3 region has the DNA TGTGCCAGCAGTGGACGTGAAGCTTTCTTT. This gives the protein CASSGREAFF.

This chain joins TRBV5-1 and TRBJ1-5; 8 positions agree with TRBD1. Germline CDR1 is SGHRS and CDR2 is YFSETQ. This CDR3 comprises 16 residues. With 0 bases clipped from V and 7 bases from J, the junction kept 9 bases outside the gene matches. The CDR3, as DNA: TGCGCCAGCAGCTTGGGGGCAGGGGGCGCAGGACAGCCCCAGCATTTT. The encoded protein is CASSLGAGGAGQPQHF.

This clonotype was recorded a few times. The chain combines TRBV5-4 with TRBJ2-5; a weak D match, TRBD2 (5 bases). CDR3 length: 14 residues. V gave up 0 bases and J gave up 5 bases, with 11 bases separating them. CDR1 is SGHNT and CDR2 is YYREEE in the germline V gene (reference sequence). The CDR3 region has the DNA TGTGCCAGCAGCTTGGGAGCGGAAAAGGAGACCCAGTACTTC. It encodes CASSLGAEKETQYF.

This clonotype was detected a few times. The rearrangement uses TRBV12-3 or TRBV12-4 and TRBJ2-1, with 9 bases that match TRBD1. This CDR3 is built from 20 residues. Losses at the gene ends were 7 bases for V and 4 bases for J; bases not matched to a gene: 23. In DNA form, the CDR3 reads TGTGCCAGCACCATCTCTCCGGGACAGGGAGATGGTTACGCATACAATGAGCAGTTCTTC. Residues: CASTISPGQGDGYAYNEQFF.

This clonotype occurred a few times. The chain recombines TRBV11-2 with TRBJ2-2, with D maybe TRBD1 (6 bases). Deletions cut 1 base from V and 1 base from J, with 10 bases between. This CDR3 region has 16 residues. CDR1 SGHAT and CDR2 FQNNGV come from the germline V gene. The CDR3 region has the DNA TGTGCCAGCAGCTTAGCGGGACATAAGAACACCGGGGAGCTGTTTTTT. Amino acids: CASSLAGHKNTGELFF. The variable domain in full, completed from reference TRBV11-2 and TRBJ2-2, reads EAGVAQSPRYKIIEKRQSVAFWCNPISGHATLYWYQQILGQGPKLLIQFQNNGVVDDSQLPKDRFSAERLKGVDSTLKIQPAKLEDSAVYLCASSLAGHKNTGELFFGEGSRLTVL.

In its sample, this clonotype was seen once. The chain's CDR3 is CASSLTSGGYTGELFF. The CDR3 DNA reads TGCGCCAGCAGCCTTACTAGCGGGGGTTACACCGGGGAGCTGTTTTTT. The chain uses TRBV5-1 and TRBJ2-2; TRBD2 aligns across 11 bases. The V gene end was trimmed by 4 bases and the J gene end by 3 bases; junction bases not matched to a gene: 5. The length of the CDR3 is 16 residues. The germline V gene has CDR1 SGHRS and CDR2 YFSETQ.

The chain combines TRBV3-1 with TRBJ2-3; a weak D match, TRBD1 (5 bases). Trimming removed 4 bases at V and 4 bases at J, with 9 bases between. From germline, CDR1 is LGHDT and CDR2 YNNKEL (reference sequence). The CDR3 runs to 13 residues. The CDR3 sequence is CASSRVRADTQYF. The DNA of the CDR3 is TGTGCCAGCAGCCGGGTCAGGGCAGATACGCAGTATTTT.

The V gene is TRBV14, the J gene TRBJ2-7; possibly TRBD2 for D (6 bases). Germline V gene lookup returns CDR1 SGHDN and CDR2 FVKESK. The CDR3 extends over 12 amino acids. Deletions cut 4 bases from V and 3 bases from J, with 7 bases between. The CDR3 spells CASSRGVYEQYF. The CDR3 DNA reads TGTGCCAGCAGCCGCGGGGTCTACGAGCAGTACTTC.

In regard to this clonotype: This clone may be a read error of a much larger clone one base away. The V and J genes are TRBV28 and TRBJ1-1; no clear D. CDR1 and CDR2 from the germline V gene are MDHEN and SYDVKM. V was clipped by 6 bases and J by 5 bases, with 7 bases between them. This CDR3 has 11 residues. The DNA of the CDR3 is TGTGCCAGCAGCCGGTGGACTGAAGCTTTCTTT. Residues: CASSRWTEAFF.

This clonotype was counted only a few times. This sequence joins TRBV29-1 and TRBJ1-1, with 7 positions matching TRBD1. The trim removed 8 bases at V and 5 bases at J, leaving 14 bases unmatched. Germline lookup yields CDR1 SQVTM and CDR2 ANQGSEA. CDR3 length: 14 amino acids. The CDR3 DNA reads as TGCAGCTCCTCTGGAGGGGGCTCAGGGACTGAAGCTTTCTTT. This gives the protein CSSSGGGSGTEAFF.

This clonotype was seen a few times. This chain uses TRBV20-1 with TRBJ2-5; D uncertain. V dropped 3 bases and J dropped 9 bases, with 14 bases sitting between them. Germline CDR1 DFQATT, CDR2 SNEGSKA (reference sequence). The CDR3 runs 12 residues. The CDR3 DNA sequence: TGCAGTGCTAGGACTGACCTCCAGGCCCAGTACTTC. Protein: CSARTDLQAQYF.

CDR3 nucleotide sequence: TGTGCCAGCATCCTCCCGGGACAGGGTGACGAGCAGTACGTC. It yields the protein CASILPGQGDEQYV. The genes are TRBV28 and TRBJ2-7; 9 bases match TRBD1. The V segment lost 7 bases and the J segment 5 bases; nucleotides outside the gene matches: 9. The CDR3 totals 14 residues. CDR1 MDHEN and CDR2 SYDVKM come from the germline V gene.

The chain joins TRBV11-2 to TRBJ2-2; 12 nucleotides line up with TRBD2. The CDR3 totals 17 residues. Per the germline V gene, CDR1 is SGHAT and CDR2 is FQNNGV. Trimming at V came to 5 bases and at J to 1 base, leaving 5 bases not matched to a gene. CDR3 region: CASSKGTSGLNTGELFF. Written as DNA, the CDR3 is TGTGCCAGCAGCAAGGGGACTAGCGGGTTGAACACCGGGGAGCTGTTTTTT.

The rearrangement uses TRBV11-2 and TRBJ2-4; possible D gene TRBD1, 5 bases. Trimming left V 1 base short and J 9 bases short, with 13 bases between. The CDR3 extends over 14 amino acids. CDR1 and CDR2 (germline): SGHAT, FQNNGV. CDR3 sequence: CASSLAQGGFIQYF. The CDR3 DNA reads as TGTGCCAGCAGCTTAGCCCAGGGCGGTTTCATTCAGTACTTC.

CDR3 sequence (DNA): TGTGCCAGCAGCCAGGAGCCAGGACCAGATACGCAGTATTTT. This translates into CASSQEPGPDTQYF. The rearrangement uses TRBV7-2 and TRBJ2-3; D gene uncertain. CDR3 length: 14 amino acids. The germline V gene encodes CDR1 SGHTA and CDR2 FQGNSA. The V end lost 5 bases, the J end lost 4 bases, and 13 bases lay between the germline ends.

This sequence joins TRBV18 and TRBJ2-4; TRBD2 agrees at 8 bases. The CDR3 has 19 amino acids. CDR1 is KGHSH, CDR2 LQKENI, per germline. With V trimmed by 3 bases and J by 0 bases, 13 bases remained unmatched. As DNA, the CDR3 is TGTGCCAGCTCACCCCCCGGGGGAGTTAGCGGGGTAGCCAAAAACATTCAGTACTTC. Translating gives CASSPPGGVSGVAKNIQYF. Based on the CDR3 plus reference TRBV18 and TRBJ2-4, the full variable domain is NAGVMQNPRHLVRRRGQEARLRCSPMKGHSHVYWYRQLPEEGLKFMVYLQKENIIDESGMPKERFSAEFPKEGPSILRIQQVVRGDSAAYFCASSPPGGVSGVAKNIQYFGAGTRLSVL.

This clonotype was counted a few times. This chain joins TRBV21-1 and TRBJ1-1; TRBD1, as called in the table, went unchecked against the DNA. TRBV21-1 is assigned pseudogene status. This CDR3 region has 14 residues. For the CDR3, the DNA is TGTGCCAGCAGCAAAGCCTTGGGGGGGACTGAAGCTTTCTTT. This sequence encodes CASSKALGGTEAFF.

A few counts support this clonotype. The rearrangement links TRBV5-1 to TRBJ2-3; D unclear. This CDR3 is 15 amino acids long. Looked up from germline, CDR1 is SGHRS and CDR2 is YFSETQ. The germline V and J ends were trimmed by 7 bases and 1 base, with 16 bases remaining between them. The CDR3 spells CASVPAPSRTDTQYF. The CDR3 nucleotides are TGCGCCAGCGTCCCCGCGCCGAGCCGCACAGATACGCAGTATTTT. Full variable domain (remainder filled in from reference TRBV5-1 and TRBJ2-3): KAGVTQTPRYLIKTRGQQVTLSCSPISGHRSVSWYQQTPGQGLQFLFEYFSETQRNKGNFPGRFSGRQFSNSRSEMNVSTLELGDSALYLCASVPAPSRTDTQYFGPGTRLTVL.

This clonotype was detected only a few times. The chain has TRBV6-2 or TRBV6-3 and TRBJ2-1; perhaps TRBD1 as D (6 bases). CDR3 size: 15 residues. Trimming cost V 2 bases and J 4 bases, with 12 bases left between them. In germline, CDR1 is MNHEY, CDR2 SVGEGT. CDR3 protein: CASSYRGTPYNEQFF. The CDR3 DNA sequence: TGTGCCAGCAGTTACAGAGGGACACCTTACAATGAGCAGTTCTTC.

The chain has TRBV28 and TRBJ1-1; 8 positions match TRBD1. From germline, CDR1 is MDHEN and CDR2 SYDVKM. This CDR3 region has 13 residues. With 8 bases clipped from V and 6 bases from J, the junction kept 8 bases outside the gene matches. CDR3 in amino acids: CASRRQGIPEAFF. The CDR3 bases are TGTGCCAGCCGACGACAGGGGATCCCTGAAGCTTTCTTT.

This chain joins TRBV20-1 and TRBJ2-4; tentatively, D is TRBD1 (5 bases). CDR1 is DFQATT and CDR2 is SNEGSKA in the germline V gene (reference sequence). The V end lost 3 bases, the J end lost 1 base, and 25 bases lay between the germline ends. The CDR3 loop spans 19 amino acids. The CDR3 here is CSASPLPDRTAFAKNIQYF. CDR3 coding DNA: TGCAGTGCTAGTCCGCTTCCCGACAGAACCGCATTTGCCAAAAACATTCAGTACTTC.

This clonotype turned up a few times. The chain is built from TRBV6-2 or TRBV6-3 and TRBJ2-1; TRBD2 aligns across 10 bases. V lost 0 bases, J lost 8 bases, and 7 bases stayed unmatched. The germline CDR1 and CDR2 sequences are MNHEY and SVGEGT. CDR3 length equals 16 residues. In DNA form, the CDR3 reads TGTGCCAGCAGTTACTCGATAGGACTAGCGGTCGATGAGCAGTTCTTC. This encodes CASSYSIGLAVDEQFF.

This chain links TRBV28 with TRBJ2-7; D uncertain. The CDR3 is 11 amino acids. The germline V gene has CDR1 MDHEN and CDR2 SYDVKM. V lost 6 bases and J lost 5, with 8 bases in between. Written as DNA, the CDR3 is TGTGCCAGCAGCCGCGGCCACGAGCAGTACGTC. This encodes CASSRGHEQYV.

The chain employs TRBV4-3 and TRBJ2-3; 8 bases are a match to TRBD2. This CDR3 spans 17 amino acids. J lost 2 bases, V lost 0 bases, and 7 bases had no gene match. Looked up from germline, CDR1 is LGHNA and CDR2 is YSLEER. CDR3 sequence: CASSQDPSGGFTDTQYF. CDR3 in DNA: TGCGCCAGCAGCCAAGATCCCAGCGGGGGATTCACAGATACGCAGTATTTT.

As concerns this clonotype: A junction end diverges from the germline sequence, so it may reflect a read error. The rearrangement links TRBV7-2 to TRBJ2-7; 15 positions agree with TRBD2. Germline-derived CDR1 and CDR2 are SGHTA and FQGNSA. This CDR3 comprises 15 residues. The CDR3 loop reads CASSPGTSGGYGQYF. The CDR3 DNA sequence: TGTGCCAGCAGCCCCGGGACTAGCGGGGGGTACGGGCAGTACTTC. Combining the CDR3 with reference TRBV7-2 and TRBJ2-7 gives the whole variable domain GAGVSQSPSNKVTEKGKDVELRCDPISGHTALYWYRQSLGQGLEFLIYFQGNSAPDKSGLPSDRFSAERTGGSVSTLTIQRTQQEDSAVYLCASSPGTSGGYGQYFGPGTRLTVT.

This clonotype was picked up a small number of times. The V call is TRBV6-4, the J call TRBJ2-3; 7 bases are a match to TRBD2. Trimming removed 0 bases from V and 2 bases from J; junction bases left unmatched: 5. The CDR3 is 16 residues long. In germline, CDR1 is MRHNA, CDR2 SNTAGT. The CDR3 nucleotides read TGTGCCAGCAGTGACTCGGGGCGGGGGATCACAGATACGCAGTATTTT. Amino acids: CASSDSGRGITDTQYF.

This clonotype was detected a few times. The J gene is TRBJ2-2, the V gene TRBV7-9, with TRBD1 matching 7 bases. The CDR3 runs to 14 residues. The germline gives CDR1 SEHNR, CDR2 FQNEAQ (reference sequence). J gave up 6 bases and V 6 bases, and 7 bases lay outside the gene matches. CDR3 nucleotides: TGTGCCAGCAGTATACAGGGGTCGCCCGGGGAGCTGTTTTTT. Translated: CASSIQGSPGELFF.

The V gene is TRBV6-6, the J gene TRBJ2-7, with D tentatively TRBD1 (6 bases). Germline lookup yields CDR1 MNHNY and CDR2 SVGAGI (reference sequence). This CDR3 has 13 amino acids. Trimming took 2 bases from V and 5 from J, leaving 10 bases between them. CDR3 protein: CASSYGTQNEQYF. Here the CDR3 DNA reads TGTGCCAGCAGTTACGGGACACAGAACGAGCAGTACTTC.